This paragraph covers one T cell receptor (beta chain) sequence. The data were produced by immunoSEQ multiplex PCR, yet TCRdb's version contains in-frame clones alone and is incomplete. This table has 640,000 or so clones, about 89% appearing once. The data stem from a study of shared T cell receptors in the human thymus. CDR1 and CDR2 (germline): MRHNA, SNTAGT. Trimming removed 5 bases from V and 3 bases from J, with 16 bases in between. The CDR3 runs to 15 residues. The sample was also linked to a second study, of human thymus T cells. That study adds: Related research reported highly overlapping thymic repertoires among unrelated individuals.

The receptor comes from a boy under two years old with a congenital heart defect. The source material was thymocytes. The V and J genes are TRBV6-4 and TRBJ1-1; D is unclear. For the CDR3, the DNA is TGTGCCAGCAGTCTGTCGGGAGATGGGGACACTGAAGCTTTCTTT. Its protein is CASSLSGDGDTEAFF.